Shown below are 7 T cell receptor beta chains from a single sample sequenced in a study of CD8+ T cells in alopecia areata. The treatment was: oral pan-JAK inhibitor, 5-10 mg twice daily. Sequencing relied on a cDNA template that was reverse transcribed from extracted RNA. Sequencing used immunoSEQ multiplex PCR; TCRdb keeps in-frame clones, though not all of them. The sample records some 45,000 clones, 80% to 95% being singletons. This specimen was CD8+ T cells sorted from blood, taken at week 24, from a patient treated with tofacitinib. Receptor source: a human donor with alopecia areata.

The V and J genes are TRBV6-5 and TRBJ2-1; 9 positions match TRBD2. Trimming cost V 2 bases and J 8 bases; bases outside gene matches: 4. The CDR3 totals 14 residues. Germline CDR1 MNHEY, CDR2 SVGAGI. The CDR3 loop is CASSYGGGAHEQFF. The CDR3 nucleotides read TGTGCCAGCAGTTACGGCGGGGGGGCCCATGAGCAGTTCTTC.

This clone has a single count. The CDR3 loop is CASRSRKGLAGGYEQYF. As DNA, the CDR3 is TGTGCCAGCAGGTCCAGGAAGGGACTAGCGGGAGGCTACGAGCAGTACTTC. The chain carries TRBV28 and TRBJ2-5, with 15 bases that match TRBD2. The DNA end favors TRBJ2-7, so the J call may be wrong. The length of the CDR3 is 17 residues. Germline-derived CDR1 and CDR2 are MDHEN and SYDVKM.

The chain employs TRBV15 and TRBJ2-7; the D call may be TRBD1 or TRBD2 (6 bases each). This CDR3 contains 15 residues. Germline V gives CDR1 LNHNV, CDR2 YYDKDF (reference sequence). Trimming pared 3 bases from V and 6 bases from J, leaving 18 bases between. CDR3 bases: TGTGCCACCAGCAGGGAGGGGCAGGGGTTAGGCGAGCAGTACTTC. It yields the protein CATSREGQGLGEQYF. The whole variable domain, filled in from reference TRBV15 and TRBJ2-7, reads DAMVIQNPRYQVTQFGKPVTLSCSQTLNHNVMYWYQQKSSQAPKLLFHYYDKDFNNEADTPDNFQSRRPNTSFCFLDIRSPGLGDTAMYLCATSREGQGLGEQYFGPGTRLTVT.

V and J are TRBV6-6 and TRBJ2-4; D may be TRBD1 or TRBD2 (5 bases each). The length of the CDR3 is 16 residues. The V gene's germline CDR1 is MNHNY and CDR2 SVGAGI (reference sequence). Trimming stripped 10 bases from V and 1 base from J, with 20 bases between. CDR3 amino acids: CATWGRGNGAKNIQYF. CDR3 in DNA: TGTGCCACCTGGGGACGGGGAAACGGGGCCAAAAACATTCAGTACTTC.

The chain employs TRBV11-1 and TRBJ2-1; 8 nucleotides match TRBD2. Germline-derived CDR1 and CDR2 are SGHAT and FQDESV (reference sequence). V shed 10 bases, J shed 1 base, and the junction held 6 bases outside the gene matches. The CDR3 is 14 residues long. CDR3 amino acids: CATSRGGSYNEQFF. CDR3 sequence (DNA): TGTGCCACCTCCCGGGGGGGATCCTACAATGAGCAGTTCTTC.

The CDR3 protein is CASSWRGTGLAYNEQFF. The CDR3 region has the DNA TGTGCCAGTAGTTGGAGGGGAACAGGGTTGGCCTACAATGAGCAGTTCTTC. The rearrangement uses TRBV19 and TRBJ2-1; D might be TRBD1 or TRBD2, each matching 6 bases. The V end lost 5 bases, the J end lost 2 bases, and 19 bases lay between the germline ends. The germline gives CDR1 LNHDA, CDR2 SQIVND (reference sequence). The CDR3 is 17 residues long.

The V call is TRBV28, the J call TRBJ2-5, with D unclear. V was shortened by 10 bases and J by 5 bases, with 17 bases between the two germline ends. CDR3 size: 13 residues. Germline values: CDR1 MDHEN, CDR2 SYDVKM. The CDR3 DNA follows: TGTGCCACTGCGAGGATAGTGACGGAGACCCAGTACTTC. It codes for CATARIVTETQYF.